This T cell receptor (beta chain) derives from a study of T-cell memory formation after mild COVID-19 (dated by TCRdb to 2020 to 2023). As for the study more broadly: Most TCR sequence clusters were specific to one of the two donors. Two young, previously healthy adult volunteers, one female and one male, were included in the cohort. T-cell clones expanding and contracting after mild COVID-19 in a couple of donors were tracked by longitudinal TCRalpha and TCRbeta repertoire sequencing. The study at large found these results: The study included only a couple of mild cases, and larger cohorts that include severe cases with pre-infection samples were judged to be necessary. Some responding clones were detected in pre-infection memory, which suggested that pre-existing cross-reactive memory T cells had joined the SARS-CoV-2 response. The second-wave clones that peaked on day 37 were not confirmed to be SARS-CoV-2 specific. Balanced CD4/CD8 phenotypes were observed for clones contracting from day 15 to 85, whereas a bias towards CD4+ was observed for a second wave of clones expanding from day 15 to 37. Contracting CD4+ clones were found mainly in CM and EM memory subsets, while CD8+ clones were enriched in EMRA.

Instrument on record: Illumina NovaSeq 6000. TCRalpha and TCRbeta cDNA libraries were constructed by 5'RACE with constant-segment primers, with sample barcodes and unique molecular identifiers being introduced. RNA was extracted from every sample with Trizol reagent. Libraries were amplified in two PCR steps, with a second sample barcode and Illumina TruSeq adapters added in the second step. Sequencing of the libraries was done on an Illumina NovaSeq, producing 2 x 150 bp paired-end reads. The paper's data handling went like this. With migec v1.2.7, reads were demultiplexed and then collapsed into UMI-guided consensus sequences. Using mixcr v2.1.11, UMI consensuses were aligned to TRA and TRB V and J templates and then assembled into clonotypes. Expanded or contracted clonotypes were those called significant by both edgeR and NoisET, with noise models trained on biological replicates. edgeR calls used a false discovery rate-adjusted p below 0.01 and a log2 fold-change threshold of 1. PCA with hierarchical clustering of max-normalized trajectories of the 1000 most abundant clonotypes was used as exploratory dynamics analysis. The CD4 or CD8 phenotype of responding clones was assigned using the separately sequenced CD4+ and CD8+ repertoires. TCRdb trimmed the raw reads at Q25, called clones with MiXCR and kept productive beta chains. CDR3 protein sequences are deduplicated, and each keeps its most common genes and DNA. These V and J calls derive from TCRdb rather than the authors' analysis. A total of about 410,000 distinct CDR3 sequences appear in this sample, under 20% of them only once. Clones ranked in the top ten supply roughly 21% of the sample.

The CDR3, cysteine through phenylalanine, is 15 amino acids long. The sequence is cut down to CDR3 DNA, 45 bases in frame from base 1. Trimming takes 1 base from V and 7 bases from J, and the germline ends sit 11 bases apart. The germline V gene encodes CDR1 LGHDT and CDR2 YNNKEL (reference sequence). PBMCs were isolated by Ficoll-Paque density gradient centrifugation. Turning to this clonotype: The antigen this receptor binds is unknown. Per-base qualities were not stored, and no clone one base away is much larger.

This sequence was found in a man between 18 and 29 years old who had mild COVID-19 (a few samples of this study predate the infection). The sample titles of this study are shuffled in the database, so cell type and time point are left out; the donor was told from shared clones. The sample consisted of PBMCs or a T cell subset sorted from them (not recorded which). Recombination joined TRBV3-1 with TRBJ1-6; the D gene is unclear. The bases read TGTGCCAGCAGCCAAGGGGGTCGGAAGAATTCACCCCTCCACTTT. This encodes CASSQGGRKNSPLHF.